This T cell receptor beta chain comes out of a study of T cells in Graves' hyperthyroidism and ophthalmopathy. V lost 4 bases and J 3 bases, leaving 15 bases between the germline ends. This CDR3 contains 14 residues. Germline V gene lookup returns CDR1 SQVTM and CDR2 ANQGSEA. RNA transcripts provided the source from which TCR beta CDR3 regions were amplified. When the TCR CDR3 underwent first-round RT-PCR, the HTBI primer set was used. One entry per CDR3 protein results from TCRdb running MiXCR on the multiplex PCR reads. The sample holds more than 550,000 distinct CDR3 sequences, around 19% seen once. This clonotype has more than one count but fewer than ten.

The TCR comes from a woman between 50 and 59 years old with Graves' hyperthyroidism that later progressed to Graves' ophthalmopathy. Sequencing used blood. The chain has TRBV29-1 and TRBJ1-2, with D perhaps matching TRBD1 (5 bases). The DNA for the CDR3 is TGCAGCGTTGGTCACACAGGTGGTGACTATGGCTACACCTTC. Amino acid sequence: CSVGHTGGDYGYTF.